The present entry profiles one T cell receptor beta chain with its context. Its antigen remains unidentified. The data originate from a study of Graves' ophthalmopathy and Graves' hyperthyroidism. Looking at the study overall: Upon initial diagnosis and before any treatment, peripheral blood was collected.

RNA transcripts served as template for amplifying TCR beta CDR3 sequences. The authors performed first-round RT-PCR with HTBI primers and then a second-round multiplex PCR. Each CDR3 protein is one row after TCRdb ran MiXCR on the multiplex PCR reads. The sample lists hundreds of thousands of distinct CDR3 sequences, about a fifth seen once, with approximately 7% in the top ten. There are 15 residues in the CDR3. Unmatched junction bases numbered 3, after V lost 4 bases and J lost 4 bases. Germline lookup yields CDR1 MNHNS and CDR2 SASEGT. Other autoimmune disease, uncontrolled infection, pregnancy and lactation led to exclusion. Study-level points and caveats: Blood was where most expanded thyroid clonotypes above 0.001 frequency also turned up. Using a 13-signature model, the authors split ophthalmopathy from stable hyperthyroidism, with roughly 88% sensitivity and approximately 81% specificity.

This TCR was recovered from a woman aged 18 to 35 with stable Graves' hyperthyroidism. Some clones in this sample may be carry-over from other donors' samples. The V and J genes are TRBV6-1 and TRBJ2-7; 14 nucleotides agree with TRBD2. Sequenced: peripheral blood. The CDR3 DNA reads as TGTGCCAGCAGTGTCGGGACTAGCGGGGGATACGAGCAGTACTTC. Its translation: CASSVGTSGGYEQYF.